These 12 T cell receptor beta chains share one sample of origin, sequenced in a study of CD8+ T cells in alopecia areata. Treatment described: oral pan-JAK inhibitor, 5-10 mg twice daily. Reverse transcription of extracted RNA yielded cDNA, which provided the sequencing template. Using immunoSEQ multiplex PCR, the repertoire was profiled, and TCRdb retains in-frame clones only, with some absent. The top ten clones hold about 3.5% of a sample with approximately 200,000 clones, roughly three fifths of them seen once. Material: CD4+ T cells sorted from blood, obtained at week 4, from a patient treated with tofacitinib. Source of these receptors: a human donor with alopecia areata.

The J gene is TRBJ1-4, the V gene TRBV5-1; 8 bases line up with TRBD1. Germline V CDR1 and CDR2: SGHRS, YFSETQ. This CDR3 has 17 residues. After removal of 5 bases from V and 1 base from J, the junction contained 10 bases not matched to a gene. In DNA form, the CDR3 reads TGCGCCAGCAGTAAAGACAGGGGAGGTGTAACTAATGAAAAACTGTTTTTT. Residues: CASSKDRGGVTNEKLFF. The whole variable domain, filled in from reference TRBV5-1 and TRBJ1-4, reads KAGVTQTPRYLIKTRGQQVTLSCSPISGHRSVSWYQQTPGQGLQFLFEYFSETQRNKGNFPGRFSGRQFSNSRSEMNVSTLELGDSALYLCASSKDRGGVTNEKLFFGSGTQLSVL.

The V and J genes are TRBV7-2 and TRBJ2-3; possible D gene TRBD1, 6 bases. The CDR3 contains 14 residues. Germline-derived CDR1 and CDR2 are SGHTA and FQGNSA. Trimming took off 10 bases at V and 4 bases at J, with 18 bases between the two ends. The CDR3: CATTGKVLADTQYF. In DNA form, the CDR3 reads TGTGCCACAACAGGGAAAGTTCTGGCAGATACGCAGTATTTT.

The chain combines TRBV15 with TRBJ1-1, with D possibly being TRBD1 (5 bases). CDR3 length: 17 residues. The germline gives CDR1 LNHNV, CDR2 YYDKDF (reference sequence). V shed 1 base and J shed 0 bases, with 15 bases lying between them. DNA for the CDR3: TGTGCCACCAGCAGAGGAGGGGAAAGGGCCTTGAACACTGAAGCTTTCTTT. It is translated as CATSRGGERALNTEAFF.

V and J are TRBV7-2 and TRBJ2-5; 10 bases align to TRBD2. V shed 5 bases, J shed 5 bases, and the junction held 8 bases outside the gene matches. CDR1 is SGHTA and CDR2 is FQGNSA in the germline V gene. The CDR3 totals 15 residues. This CDR3 is CASSQSGGAEETQYF. DNA of the CDR3: TGTGCCAGCAGCCAAAGCGGGGGGGCGGAGGAGACCCAGTACTTC.

The rearrangement links TRBV2 to TRBJ1-4; 10 positions match TRBD1. V lost 6 bases, J lost 7 bases, and 5 bases stayed unmatched. Germline CDR1 and CDR2: SNHLY and FYNNEI. The CDR3 extends over 14 amino acids. The CDR3 nucleotides read TGTGCCAGCAGACGGCGGGACAGGGGTGAAAAACTGTTTTTT. It encodes CASRRRDRGEKLFF.

This clone showed up just once. V gene TRBV27 combines with J gene TRBJ1-2, with TRBD1 identical over 8 bases. The CDR3 has 12 residues. The germline gives CDR1 MNHEY, CDR2 SMNVEV (reference sequence). Trimming at V came to 7 bases and at J to 7 bases, leaving 5 bases not matched to a gene. CDR3 DNA: TGTGCCAGCACTTCAGGGGGCGCTGGCTACACCTTC. Protein: CASTSGGAGYTF.

The chain carries TRBV4-1 and TRBJ2-5, with D possibly called TRBD1 or TRBD2 (6 bases each). Germline CDR1 MGHRA, CDR2 YSYEKL. With 3 bases removed from V and 4 bases from J, the gap between germline ends came to 15 bases. CDR3 length: 15 amino acids. CDR3: CASSQSGGPPETQYF. CDR3 nucleotides: TGCGCCAGCAGCCAGTCTGGGGGGCCCCCAGAGACCCAGTACTTC.

The chain uses TRBV30 and TRBJ1-2; D not certain. V was pared by 2 bases and J by 6 bases, with 7 bases between. The CDR3 sequence is 11 residues long. The V gene's germline CDR1 is GTSNPN and CDR2 SVGIG (reference sequence). CDR3 loop: CAWSRVNGYTF. As DNA, the CDR3 is TGTGCCTGGAGTCGAGTGAATGGCTACACCTTC.

Regarding this clone: In the same sample, other DNA sequences code for this CDR3. The chain uses TRBV29-1 and TRBJ1-1; a possible D gene is TRBD1 (5 bases). Trimming took off 6 bases at V and 1 base at J, with 12 bases between the two ends. This CDR3 has 13 residues. Germline V gene lookup returns CDR1 SQVTM and CDR2 ANQGSEA. CDR3 loop: CSVGRGTNTEAFF. CDR3 DNA sequence: TGCAGCGTGGGACGTGGGACGAACACTGAAGCTTTCTTT.

The table lists this clone with a few counts. The gene calls are TRBV13 and TRBJ2-7; D gene ambiguous. The J call is doubtful: the DNA matches TRBJ2-5 better. Germline V gene lookup returns CDR1 PRHDT and CDR2 FYEKMQ (reference sequence). The CDR3 totals 14 residues. In nucleotides, the CDR3 is TGTGCCAGCAGCTTATCCCAGTACCAAGAGACCCAGTACTTC. Its protein product is CASSLSQYQETQYF.

V is TRBV14 and J is TRBJ2-7, with 8 nucleotides matching TRBD2. Germline CDR1 and CDR2: SGHDN and FVKESK. CDR3 length equals 15 residues. V shed 0 bases, J shed 0 bases, and the junction held 1 base outside the gene matches. The CDR3 is CASSQDRGGSYEQYF. The CDR3 nucleotides read TGTGCCAGCAGCCAAGATCGGGGGGGCTCCTACGAGCAGTACTTC.

CDR3 sequence reads: CAWSSTGGTEAFF. The CDR3 DNA reads as TGTGCCTGGAGCTCGACAGGGGGCACTGAAGCTTTCTTT. The J gene is TRBJ1-1, the V gene TRBV30, with 9 bases identical to TRBD1. This CDR3 has 13 amino acids. Germline-derived CDR1 and CDR2 are GTSNPN and SVGIG (reference sequence). J was trimmed by 4 bases and V by 3 bases; bases with no gene match: 3.